The sequence of this T cell receptor (beta chain) was determined in a study of control samples from healthy donors and cancer patients. The repertoire was sequenced with immunoSEQ multiplex PCR; TCRdb's copy has only in-frame clones and lacks some. The top ten hold more than 2% of the sample, which has roughly 120,000 clones, roughly 93% seen once. Germline CDR1 and CDR2: LGHNT and FRNRAP. V was pared by 1 base and J by 7 bases, with 13 bases between. The CDR3 is made up of 15 amino acids. The sequenced material came from blood. The gene calls are TRBV12-5 and TRBJ2-2; no firm D call. This sequence was found in a young man in good health. This CDR3 reads CASGLGGGWVGELFF. The CDR3 bases are TGTGCTAGTGGTTTGGGCGGCGGCTGGGTCGGGGAGCTGTTTTTT. Full variable domain (rest looked up from reference TRBV12-5 and TRBJ2-2): DARVTQTPRHKVTEMGQEVTMRCQPILGHNTVFWYRQTMMQGLELLAYFRNRAPLDDSGMPKDRFSAEMPDATLATLKIQPSEPRDSAVYFCASGLGGGWVGELFFGEGSRLTVL.